A selection of T cell receptor beta chains follows, all from one sample in a study of cytomegalovirus exposure and HLA in healthy donors. The repertoire was sequenced with immunoSEQ multiplex PCR; TCRdb's copy has only in-frame clones and lacks some. The sample contains under 110,000 clones, approximately 74% of which appear only once. Material: PBMCs. Every receptor here comes from a woman aged 40 to 50 in good health and CMV-seronegative. CDR3s include the opening cysteine and the closing phenylalanine or tryptophan. Expanded clones get a size class; other rows say once, few or many, or leave the size out.

j_call v_call clone_size cdr3_aa
TRBJ2-7 TRBV29-1 . CSVRSAGTYEQYF
TRBJ2-7 TRBV7-9 once CSSSLSQQGSEQYF
TRBJ2-5 TRBV11-2 few CASSRLAGLPTHETQYF
TRBJ2-1 TRBV28 . CASSTTRVEQFF
TRBJ1-6 TRBV6-5 . CASARGNSPLHF
TRBJ2-1 TRBV11-3 . CASSLAWEKDEQFF
TRBJ2-7 TRBV10-3 few CAISESQRERSYEQYF
TRBJ2-2 TRBV30 . CAWSGLLAGRGGELFF
TRBJ1-5 TRBV10-3 . CAISADSPDNQPQHF
TRBJ2-1 TRBV9 few CASSDRTSVRGEEQFF
TRBJ2-7 TRBV19 . CASSTLMTLTGGNYEQYF
TRBJ2-5 TRBV30 . CAWSAGLQETQYF
TRBJ2-5 TRBV7-9 . CSSSLDRLAGEQETQYF
TRBJ1-3 TRBV28 once CASTRAGLSGNTIYF
TRBJ2-5 TRBV5-1 . CASSLAEGQETQYF
TRBJ1-1 TRBV21-1 . CASSSHQGYTEAFF